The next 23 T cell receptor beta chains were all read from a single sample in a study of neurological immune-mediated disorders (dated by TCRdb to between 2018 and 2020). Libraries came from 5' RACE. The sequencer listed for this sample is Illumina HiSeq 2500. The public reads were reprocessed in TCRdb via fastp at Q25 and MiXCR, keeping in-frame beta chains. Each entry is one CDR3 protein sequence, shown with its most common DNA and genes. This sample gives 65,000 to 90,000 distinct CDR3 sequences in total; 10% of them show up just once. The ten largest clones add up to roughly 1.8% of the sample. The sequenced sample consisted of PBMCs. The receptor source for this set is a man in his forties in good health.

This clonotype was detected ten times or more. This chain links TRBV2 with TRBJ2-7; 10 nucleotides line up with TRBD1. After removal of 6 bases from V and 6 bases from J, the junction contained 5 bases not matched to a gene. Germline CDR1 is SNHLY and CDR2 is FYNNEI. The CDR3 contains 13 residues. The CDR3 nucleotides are TGTGCCAGCAGACGGACAGGGGGTATCGAGCAGTACTTC. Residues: CASRRTGGIEQYF.

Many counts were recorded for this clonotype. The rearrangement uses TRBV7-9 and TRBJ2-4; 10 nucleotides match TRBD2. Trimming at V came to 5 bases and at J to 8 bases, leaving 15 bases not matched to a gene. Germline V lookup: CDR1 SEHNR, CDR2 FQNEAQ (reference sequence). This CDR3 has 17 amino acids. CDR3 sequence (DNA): TGTGCCAGCAGCAGCCTAGCGGGAGTTATTAATCGGGACATTCAGTACTTC. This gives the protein CASSSLAGVINRDIQYF. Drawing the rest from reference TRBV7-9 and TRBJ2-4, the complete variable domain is DTGVSQNPRHKITKRGQNVTFRCDPISEHNRLYWYRQTLGQGPEFLTYFQNEAQLEKSRLLSDRFSAERPKGSFSTLEIQRTEQGDSAMYLCASSSLAGVINRDIQYFGAGTRLSVL.

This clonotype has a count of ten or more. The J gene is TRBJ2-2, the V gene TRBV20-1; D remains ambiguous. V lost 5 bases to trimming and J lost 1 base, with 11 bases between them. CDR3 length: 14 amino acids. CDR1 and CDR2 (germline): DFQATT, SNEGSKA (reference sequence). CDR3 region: CSAPLDGNTGELFF. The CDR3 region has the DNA TGCAGTGCTCCACTTGACGGGAACACCGGGGAGCTGTTTTTT.

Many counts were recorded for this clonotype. Here the CDR3 reads CATRRGTGELFF. The CDR3 DNA follows: TGTGCCACCCGCCGGGGGACCGGGGAGCTGTTTTTT. The chain employs TRBV24-1 and TRBJ2-2, with D possibly being TRBD2 (6 bases). The CDR3 sequence is 12 residues long. The V end was cut by 9 bases, the J end by 5 bases, with 9 bases between. The germline gives CDR1 KGHDR, CDR2 SFDVKD.

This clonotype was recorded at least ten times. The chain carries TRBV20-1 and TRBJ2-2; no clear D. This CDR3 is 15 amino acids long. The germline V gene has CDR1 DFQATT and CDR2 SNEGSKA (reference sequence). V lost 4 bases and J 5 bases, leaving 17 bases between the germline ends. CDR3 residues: CSAKLGDTRTGELFF. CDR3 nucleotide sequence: TGCAGTGCTAAACTTGGCGATACGAGGACCGGGGAGCTGTTTTTT.

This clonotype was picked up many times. The CDR3 coding sequence is TGCAGTGCTAGAGCCGGGACATCCCTTAATACGCAGTATTTT. Translating it yields CSARAGTSLNTQYF. The rearrangement joins TRBV20-1 to TRBJ2-3, with D possibly being TRBD1 (6 bases). CDR1 and CDR2 (germline): DFQATT, SNEGSKA (reference sequence). The CDR3 consists of 14 residues. The V and J ends lost 1 base and 7 bases respectively, with 15 bases between them.

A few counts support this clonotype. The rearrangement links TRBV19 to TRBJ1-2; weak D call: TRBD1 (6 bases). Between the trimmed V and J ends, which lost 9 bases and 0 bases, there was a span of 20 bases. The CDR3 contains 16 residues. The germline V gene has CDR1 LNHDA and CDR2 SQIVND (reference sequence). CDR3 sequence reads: CASSLGRGASNYGYTF. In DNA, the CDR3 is TGTGCCAGCAGCCTCGGGAGGGGGGCCTCTAACTATGGCTACACCTTC.

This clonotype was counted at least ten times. The CDR3 region has the DNA TGCGCCAGCAGCTTGGGCGAGAATGGCTACACCTTC. Protein: CASSLGENGYTF. The chain has TRBV5-1 and TRBJ1-2; no definite D call. CDR1 is SGHRS, CDR2 YFSETQ, per germline. This CDR3 region has 12 residues. Between the trimmed V and J ends, which lost 0 bases and 6 bases, there was a span of 6 bases.

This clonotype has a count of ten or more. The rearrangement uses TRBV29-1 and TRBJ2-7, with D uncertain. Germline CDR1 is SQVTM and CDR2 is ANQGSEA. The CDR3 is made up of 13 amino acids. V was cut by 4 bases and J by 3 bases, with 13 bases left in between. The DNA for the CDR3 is TGCAGCGTTGCTCCCGAGACTTTCTACGAGCAGTACTTC. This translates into CSVAPETFYEQYF.

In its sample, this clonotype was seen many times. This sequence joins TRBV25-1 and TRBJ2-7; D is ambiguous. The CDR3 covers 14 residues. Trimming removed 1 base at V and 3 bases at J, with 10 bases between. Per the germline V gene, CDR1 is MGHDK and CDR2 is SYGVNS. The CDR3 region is CASSEFVRSYEQYF. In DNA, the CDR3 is TGTGCCAGCAGTGAATTTGTCAGGAGCTACGAGCAGTACTTC.

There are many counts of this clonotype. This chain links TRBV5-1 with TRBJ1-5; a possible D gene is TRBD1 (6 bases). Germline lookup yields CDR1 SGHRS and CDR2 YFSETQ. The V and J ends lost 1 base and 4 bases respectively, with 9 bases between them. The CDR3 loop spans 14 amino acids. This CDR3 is CASSLLGGNQPQHF. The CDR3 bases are TGCGCCAGCAGCTTGTTAGGGGGAAATCAGCCCCAGCATTTT.

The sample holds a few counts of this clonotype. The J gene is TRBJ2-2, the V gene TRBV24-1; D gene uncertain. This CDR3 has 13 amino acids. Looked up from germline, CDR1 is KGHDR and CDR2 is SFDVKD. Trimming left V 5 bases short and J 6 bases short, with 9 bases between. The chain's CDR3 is CATSGAGSGELFF. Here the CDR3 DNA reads TGTGCCACCAGTGGGGCCGGGTCCGGGGAGCTGTTTTTT.

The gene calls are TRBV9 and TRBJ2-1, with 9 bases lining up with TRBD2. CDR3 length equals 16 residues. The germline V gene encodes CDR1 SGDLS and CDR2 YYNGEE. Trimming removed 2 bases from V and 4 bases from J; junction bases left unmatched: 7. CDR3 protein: CASSVLTSGSYNEQFF. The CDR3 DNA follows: TGTGCCAGCAGCGTTTTGACTAGCGGCTCATACAATGAGCAGTTCTTC.

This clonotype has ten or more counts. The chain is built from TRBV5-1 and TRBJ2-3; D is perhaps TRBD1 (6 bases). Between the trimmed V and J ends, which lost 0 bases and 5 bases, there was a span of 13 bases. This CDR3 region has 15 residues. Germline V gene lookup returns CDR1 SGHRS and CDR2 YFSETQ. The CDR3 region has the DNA TGCGCCAGCAGCTTGGAACAGGGCCACATAGATACGCAGTATTTT. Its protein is CASSLEQGHIDTQYF.

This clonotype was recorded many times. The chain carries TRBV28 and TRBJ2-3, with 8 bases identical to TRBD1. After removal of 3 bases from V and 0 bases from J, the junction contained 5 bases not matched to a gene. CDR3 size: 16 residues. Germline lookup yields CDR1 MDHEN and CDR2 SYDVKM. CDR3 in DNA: TGTGCCAGCAGTTTGACAGGGGCTTCTAGCACAGATACGCAGTATTTT. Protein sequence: CASSLTGASSTDTQYF.

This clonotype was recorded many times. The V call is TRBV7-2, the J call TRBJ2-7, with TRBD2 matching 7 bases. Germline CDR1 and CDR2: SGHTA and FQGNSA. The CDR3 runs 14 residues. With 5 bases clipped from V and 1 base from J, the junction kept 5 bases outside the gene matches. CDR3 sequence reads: CASSARGGSYEQYF. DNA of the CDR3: TGTGCCAGCAGCGCCCGCGGGGGTTCCTACGAGCAGTACTTC.

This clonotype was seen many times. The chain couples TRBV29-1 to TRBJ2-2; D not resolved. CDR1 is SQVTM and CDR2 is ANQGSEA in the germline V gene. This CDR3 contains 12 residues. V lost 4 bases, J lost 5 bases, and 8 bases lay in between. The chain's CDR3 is CSVVSGTGELFF. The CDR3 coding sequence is TGCAGCGTTGTCTCCGGAACCGGGGAGCTGTTTTTT.

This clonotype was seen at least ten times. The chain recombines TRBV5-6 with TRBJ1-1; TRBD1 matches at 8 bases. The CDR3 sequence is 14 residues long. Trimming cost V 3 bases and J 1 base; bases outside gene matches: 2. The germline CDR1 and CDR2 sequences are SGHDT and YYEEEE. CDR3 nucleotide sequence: TGTGCCAGCAGCTGGGGGACAGGGAACACTGAAGCTTTCTTT. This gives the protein CASSWGTGNTEAFF.

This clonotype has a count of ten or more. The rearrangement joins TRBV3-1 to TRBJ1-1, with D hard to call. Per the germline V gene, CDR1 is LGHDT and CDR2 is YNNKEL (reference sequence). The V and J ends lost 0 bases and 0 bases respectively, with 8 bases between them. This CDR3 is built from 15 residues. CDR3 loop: CASSQERLLNTEAFF. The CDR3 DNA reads TGTGCCAGCAGCCAAGAACGACTGCTGAACACTGAAGCTTTCTTT.

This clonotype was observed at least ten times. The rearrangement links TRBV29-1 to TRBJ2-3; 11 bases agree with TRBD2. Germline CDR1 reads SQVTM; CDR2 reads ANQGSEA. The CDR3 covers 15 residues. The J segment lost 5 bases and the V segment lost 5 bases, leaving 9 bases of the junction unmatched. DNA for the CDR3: TGCAGCGTTAAATTCGGGACTAGCGGACGAGATACGCAGTATTTT. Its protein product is CSVKFGTSGRDTQYF.

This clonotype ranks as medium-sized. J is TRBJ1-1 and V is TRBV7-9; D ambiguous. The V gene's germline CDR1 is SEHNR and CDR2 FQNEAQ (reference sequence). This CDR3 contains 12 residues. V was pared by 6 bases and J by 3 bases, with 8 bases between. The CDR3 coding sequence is TGTGCCAGCAGTCCGTTGGACACTGAAGCTTTCTTT. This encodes CASSPLDTEAFF.

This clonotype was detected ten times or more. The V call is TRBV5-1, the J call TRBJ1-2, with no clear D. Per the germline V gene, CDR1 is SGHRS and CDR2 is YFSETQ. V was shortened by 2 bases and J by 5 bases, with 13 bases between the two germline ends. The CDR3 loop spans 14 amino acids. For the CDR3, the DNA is TGCGCCAGCAGCTTCTCCATGGGAGAATATGGCTACACCTTC. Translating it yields CASSFSMGEYGYTF.

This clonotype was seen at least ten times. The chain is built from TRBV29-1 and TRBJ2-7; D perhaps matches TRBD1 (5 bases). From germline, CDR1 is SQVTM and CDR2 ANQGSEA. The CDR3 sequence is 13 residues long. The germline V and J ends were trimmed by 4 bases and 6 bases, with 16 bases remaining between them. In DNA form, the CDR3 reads TGCAGCGTTGCAAATGACAGACACGCCGAGCAGTACTTC. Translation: CSVANDRHAEQYF.